The text below deals with one TCR beta chain. This CDR3 is built from 16 residues. Germline assignment: CDR1 SQVTM and CDR2 ANQGSEA. V was cut by 4 bases and J by 1 base, with 19 bases left in between. In the source study's methods: Estimates of nucleated cell counts were drawn from the amplification of reference gene primers. Sequenced by immunoSEQ multiplex PCR; TCRdb stores in-frame clones only, minus some. The V and J calls and clone size come from that table; D and trimming were worked out from the DNA. There are fewer than 400,000 clones in the sample; roughly 87% occur only once, and 8% to 9.5% lies in the top ten. Cohorts were assigned according to the clinical history that participants reported. This record belongs to a study of blood T cell repertoires in COVID-19. Study-level information: Both acute and convalescent COVID-19 samples were obtained from the United States, Italy and Spain. PBMCs, B-cell-depleted T cells, or T cells were the source of the cDNA or gDNA that made up the material.

The sample consisted of PBMCs or T cells enriched from blood (not recorded which). The chain has TRBV29-1 and TRBJ1-1; perhaps TRBD1 as D (6 bases). The TCR originated in a woman aged 18-35 years who had recovered from COVID-19. The CDR3 protein is CSVGGLRGGKNTEAFF. Here the CDR3 DNA reads TGCAGCGTTGGCGGGCTAAGGGGGGGGAAGAACACTGAAGCTTTCTTT.